The 2 T cell receptor beta chains presented below share a single source sample, sequenced in a study of blood T cell repertoires in COVID-19. Sequencing used immunoSEQ multiplex PCR; TCRdb keeps in-frame clones, though not all of them. There are some 490,000 clones in the sample; 70% to 90% occur only once, and approximately 8% lies in the top ten. Sequenced material: PBMCs or T cells enriched from blood (not recorded which). These receptors were taken from a woman in her fifties or sixties who had recovered from COVID-19.

The V and J genes are TRBV19 and TRBJ2-3; TRBD2 aligns across 10 bases. Germline CDR1 and CDR2: LNHDA and SQIVND (reference sequence). Trimming took 11 bases from V and 2 from J; bases not matched to a gene: 10. CDR3 length: 15 residues. The CDR3 is CAVRRTSGDTDTQYF. As DNA, the CDR3 is TGTGCCGTCCGACGGACTAGCGGAGACACAGATACGCAGTATTTT.

This sequence joins TRBV24-1 and TRBJ1-2; D call uncertain. The ends were cut back, 5 bases at V and 1 base at J, with 7 bases in the middle. Germline-derived CDR1 and CDR2 are KGHDR and SFDVKD. The CDR3 length is 13 residues. The CDR3 sequence is CATSGGDNYGYTF. CDR3 in DNA: TGTGCCACCAGTGGCGGGGATAACTATGGCTACACCTTC.